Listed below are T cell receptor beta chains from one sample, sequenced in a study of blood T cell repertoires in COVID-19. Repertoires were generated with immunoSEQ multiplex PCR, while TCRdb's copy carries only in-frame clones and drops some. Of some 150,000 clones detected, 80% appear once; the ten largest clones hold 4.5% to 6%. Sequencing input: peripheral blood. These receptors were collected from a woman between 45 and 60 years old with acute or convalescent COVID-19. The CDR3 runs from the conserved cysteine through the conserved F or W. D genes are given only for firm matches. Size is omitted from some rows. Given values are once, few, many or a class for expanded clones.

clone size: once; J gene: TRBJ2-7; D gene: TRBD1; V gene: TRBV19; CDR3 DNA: TGTGCCAGTAGTATCGGGACAGGGTCCTACGAGCAGTACTTC; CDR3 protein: CASSIGTGSYEQYF
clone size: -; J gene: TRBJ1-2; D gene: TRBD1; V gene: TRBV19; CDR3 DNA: TGTGCCAGTAGTACGTACAGGGGGCAAGGTGGCTACACCTTC; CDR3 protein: CASSTYRGQGGYTF
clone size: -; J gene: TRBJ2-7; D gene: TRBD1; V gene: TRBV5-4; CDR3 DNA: TGTGCCAGCAGCCTTGGGACAGGGGGCTCCTACGAGCAGTACTTC; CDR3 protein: CASSLGTGGSYEQYF
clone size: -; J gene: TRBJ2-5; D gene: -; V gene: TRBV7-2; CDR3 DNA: TGTGCCAGCAGCTTTGGGGACAAGGCGACCCAGTACTTC; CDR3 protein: CASSFGDKATQYF
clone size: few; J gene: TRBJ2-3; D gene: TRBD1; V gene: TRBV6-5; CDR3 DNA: TGTGCCAGCAGTTACGGGGACAGGAGCACAGATACGCAGTATTTT; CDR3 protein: CASSYGDRSTDTQYF
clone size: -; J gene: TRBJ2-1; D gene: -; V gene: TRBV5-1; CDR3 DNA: TGCGCCAGCAGCTTGGTGGCGGGGGCTAATGAGCAGTTCTTC; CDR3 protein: CASSLVAGANEQFF
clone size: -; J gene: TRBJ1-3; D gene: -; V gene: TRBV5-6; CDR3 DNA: TGTGCCAGCAGCTTCCCACAGGGTGTCAACACCATATATTTT; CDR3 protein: CASSFPQGVNTIYF
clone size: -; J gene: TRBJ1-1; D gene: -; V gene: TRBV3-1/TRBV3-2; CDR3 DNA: TGTGCCAGCAGCCAAGATGCCGGGAACACTGAAGCTTTCTTT; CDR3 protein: CASSQDAGNTEAFF
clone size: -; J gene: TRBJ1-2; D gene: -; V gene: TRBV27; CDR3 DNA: TGTGCCAGCACCCCACGGGGGGGATATGGCTACACCTTC; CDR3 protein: CASTPRGGYGYTF
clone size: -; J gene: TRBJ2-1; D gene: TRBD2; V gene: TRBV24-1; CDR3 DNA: TGTGCCACCAGTGATCCGGGACTAGCGGGGGGGAGCTCCTACAATGAGCAGTTCTTC; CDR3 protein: CATSDPGLAGGSSYNEQFF
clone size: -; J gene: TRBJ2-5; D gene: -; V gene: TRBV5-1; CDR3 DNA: TGCGCCAGCAGCCCGACTAGACGGGAGACCCAGTACTTC; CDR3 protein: CASSPTRRETQYF
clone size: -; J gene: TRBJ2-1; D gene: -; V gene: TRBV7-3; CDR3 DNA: TGTGCCAGCAGCCCAAACGCGGGCGACAATGAGCAGTTCTTC; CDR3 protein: CASSPNAGDNEQFF
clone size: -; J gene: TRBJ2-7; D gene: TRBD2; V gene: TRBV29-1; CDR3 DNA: TGCAGCGTTGCACGTTCGGGACTAGCGAGCGAGCAGTACTTC; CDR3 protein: CSVARSGLASEQYF
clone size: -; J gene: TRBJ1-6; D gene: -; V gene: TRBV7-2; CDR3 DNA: TGTGCCAGCAGCTTAGAACAGAGAAATTCACCCCTCCACTTT; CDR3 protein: CASSLEQRNSPLHF
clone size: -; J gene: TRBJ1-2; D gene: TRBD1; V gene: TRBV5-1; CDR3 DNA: TGCGCCAGCAGCTTCGGGACAGGGACCCATTATGGCTACACCTTC; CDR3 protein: CASSFGTGTHYGYTF
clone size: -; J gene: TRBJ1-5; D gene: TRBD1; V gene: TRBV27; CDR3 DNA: TGTGCCAGCAGTTTTGGGACAGGGGGCTTTCAGCCCCAGCATTTT; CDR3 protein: CASSFGTGGFQPQHF
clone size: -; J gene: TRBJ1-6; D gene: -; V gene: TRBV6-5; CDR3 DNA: TGTGCCACGAGGAGGAGCTCCTATAATTCACCCCTCCACTTT; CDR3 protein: CATRRSSYNSPLHF
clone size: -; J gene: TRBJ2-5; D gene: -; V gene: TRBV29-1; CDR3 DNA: TGCAGCGTTGAAGCAGGGGAGACCCAGTACTTC; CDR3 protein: CSVEAGETQYF
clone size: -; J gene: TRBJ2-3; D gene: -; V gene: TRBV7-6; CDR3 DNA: TGTGCCAGCAGCCACGGGACAGATACGCAGTATTTT; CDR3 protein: CASSHGTDTQYF
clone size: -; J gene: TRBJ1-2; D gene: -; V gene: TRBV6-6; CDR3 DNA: TGTGCCAGCAGTTACCAGGGAAACTATGGCTACACCTTC; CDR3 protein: CASSYQGNYGYTF
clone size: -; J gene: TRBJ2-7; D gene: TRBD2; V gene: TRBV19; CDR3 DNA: TGTGCCAGTGCCGCGGGGGGCCTTGGGGGGCAGTACTTC; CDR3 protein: CASAAGGLGGQYF
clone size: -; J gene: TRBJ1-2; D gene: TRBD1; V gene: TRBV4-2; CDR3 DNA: TGTGCCAGCAGCCGAGACAGGGACTATGGCTACACCTTC; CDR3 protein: CASSRDRDYGYTF
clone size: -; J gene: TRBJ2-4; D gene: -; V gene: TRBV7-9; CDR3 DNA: TGTGCCAGCAGCACCGGGGAGGTTCAGTACTTC; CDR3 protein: CASSTGEVQYF
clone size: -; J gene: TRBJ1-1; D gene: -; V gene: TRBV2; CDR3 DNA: TGTGCCAGCAGTGAAGATCACCCCTCACTTGACACTGAAGCTTTCTTT; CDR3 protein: CASSEDHPSLDTEAFF
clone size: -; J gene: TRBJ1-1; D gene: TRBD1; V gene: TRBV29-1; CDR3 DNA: TGCAGCGTTGACGGGACAGGGGTGGCTTTCTTT; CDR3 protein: CSVDGTGVAFF
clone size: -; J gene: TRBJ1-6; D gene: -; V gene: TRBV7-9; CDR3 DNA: TGTGCCAGCAGCCCCCTAAGCGATTCACCCCTCCACTTT; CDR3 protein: CASSPLSDSPLHF
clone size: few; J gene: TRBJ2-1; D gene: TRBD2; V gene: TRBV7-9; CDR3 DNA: TGTGCCCCAACGCGGGAGCGAGGGAATTGGGAGCAGTTCTTC; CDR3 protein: CAPTRERGNWEQFF
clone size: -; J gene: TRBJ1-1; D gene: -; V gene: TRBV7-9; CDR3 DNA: TGTGCCAGCAGCCGCCCTACAGGGAACACTGAAGCTTTCTTT; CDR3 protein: CASSRPTGNTEAFF